This TCR beta chain is from a study of blood T cell repertoires in COVID-19. Looking at the study overall: Acute and convalescent COVID-19 specimens originated in the United States, Italy and Spain. Nucleic acid was either cDNA or gDNA, and it came from T cells, B-cell-depleted T cells, or PBMCs.

Germline CDR1 reads KGHSH; CDR2 reads LQKENI. This CDR3 is built from 17 residues. V gave up 0 bases and J gave up 2 bases; unmatched junction bases: 7. Original data processing: Estimates of nucleated cell counts were drawn from the amplification of reference gene primers. The assay was immunoSEQ multiplex PCR, and TCRdb's table has in-frame clones only and misses some. V, J and clone size were drawn from that table, and D and trimming were deduced from the DNA. The data contain around 58,000 clones, around nine tenths of them singletons. The chain links TRBV18 to TRBJ1-5; 7 nucleotides match TRBD1. This TCR came from a human donor with active COVID-19. The donor label of this sample is uncertain. The material sequenced was peripheral blood. This CDR3 is CASSPPNRGRGNQPQHF. The CDR3 DNA follows: TGTGCCAGCTCACCACCGAACAGGGGTAGGGGCAATCAGCCCCAGCATTTT. Complete variable domain (other parts from reference TRBV18 and TRBJ1-5): NAGVMQNPRHLVRRRGQEARLRCSPMKGHSHVYWYRQLPEEGLKFMVYLQKENIIDESGMPKERFSAEFPKEGPSILRIQQVVRGDSAAYFCASSPPNRGRGNQPQHFGDGTRLSIL.